This is a list of T cell receptor beta chains from one sample in a study of blood T cell repertoires in COVID-19. Sequencing was performed with immunoSEQ multiplex PCR; in TCRdb, only in-frame clones are kept and a portion is missing. The sample has about 170,000 clones; more than 85% are singletons. Sample: peripheral blood. Receptors originate from a woman aged 80 or older in a cohort sampled during active or convalescent COVID-19. CDR3s include the opening cysteine and the closing phenylalanine or tryptophan. A D gene is named only where the DNA matches it firmly. Size is stated for part of the rows, as once, few or many counts, or as a class when the clone is expanded.

>TRBJ2-3|TRBV19|-|14|-
TGTGCCAGTAATGCGGGATTCGGCACAGATACGCAGTATTTT
CASNAGFGTDTQYF
>TRBJ2-2|TRBV29-1|-|13|-
TGCAGCGTTGATGGCACCAACACCGGGGAGCTGTTTTTT
CSVDGTNTGELFF
>TRBJ1-1|TRBV9|-|13|-
TGTGCCAGCAGCGAGCGGGACTCAAAAGAAGCTTTCTTT
CASSERDSKEAFF
>TRBJ2-2|TRBV5-1|-|14|-
TGCGCCAGCCGGGAGACTCTGAACACCGGGGAGCTGTTTTTT
CASRETLNTGELFF
>TRBJ2-2|TRBV12-3/TRBV12-4|-|12|-
TGTGCCAGCAGTTTCTACGCCGGGGAGCTGTTTTTT
CASSFYAGELFF
>TRBJ1-2|TRBV4-3|TRBD1|15|-
TGCGCCAGCAGCCAAGCCCGGACAGGTTTGGGAGGCTACACCTTC
CASSQARTGLGGYTF
>TRBJ1-4|TRBV7-8|-|12|-
TGTGCCAGCAGCTTAGATCACTTAAAACTGTTTTTT
CASSLDHLKLFF
>TRBJ2-7|TRBV6-1|TRBD1|14|-
TGTGCCAGCAGTGAAGGTCCAGGGGGCTACGAGCAGTACTTC
CASSEGPGGYEQYF
>TRBJ2-7|TRBV7-9|-|13|-
TGTGCCAGCAGCTTGGGTCCAAAGGAGAGGCCGGACTTC
CASSLGPKERPDF
>TRBJ1-4|TRBV5-1|-|14|-
TGCGCCAGCAGCCCGGGGGGAGGGTCTGAAAAACTGTTTTTT
CASSPGGGSEKLFF
>TRBJ1-1|TRBV19|-|15|-
TGTGCCAGTAGTATGTCTCCGGGGTGGGACACTGAAGCTTTCTTT
CASSMSPGWDTEAFF
>TRBJ2-2|TRBV6-6|TRBD1|16|-
TGTGCCAGCAGGGGACAGGGGATGGCGAACACCGGGGAGCTGTTTTTT
CASRGQGMANTGELFF
>TRBJ1-1|TRBV7-9|TRBD1|15|once
TGTGCCAGCAGCAAACTGACAGGGGAGAACACTGAAGCTTTCTTT
CASSKLTGENTEAFF
>TRBJ2-2|TRBV27|-|14|-
TGTGCCAGCACTCTCTACCGGGGCACCGGGGAGCTGTTTTTT
CASTLYRGTGELFF
>TRBJ2-7|TRBV24-1|TRBD1|15|-
TGTGCCACCAGTGACGGGGACAGGGGGTCCTACGAGCAGTACTTC
CATSDGDRGSYEQYF
>TRBJ2-2|TRBV5-1|-|15|-
TGCGCCAGCAGCTTGGCCATCAGGAACACCGGGGAGCTGTTTTTT
CASSLAIRNTGELFF
>TRBJ1-4|TRBV6-5|-|14|-
TGTGCCAGCAGTTCCGGACTGTTTAATGAAAAACTGTTTTTT
CASSSGLFNEKLFF
>TRBJ2-2|TRBV2|TRBD1|17|-
TGTGCCAGCAGTGGGGACGACAGGGAATGGTTCACCGGGGAGCTGTTTTTT
CASSGDDREWFTGELFF
>TRBJ2-3|TRBV24-1|TRBD1|15|-
TGTGCCACCAGTGATCGGGACAGTAACACAGATACGCAGTATTTT
CATSDRDSNTDTQYF
>TRBJ1-1|TRBV11-3|-|16|-
TGTGCCAGCAGCTTAATACTACAGGCGGTGGACACTGAAGCTTTCTTT
CASSLILQAVDTEAFF
>TRBJ1-2|TRBV24-1|TRBD1|18|-
TGTGCCACCAGTGATTTGTTGCCAGGGGGCGAGCTCTACTATGGCTACACCTTC
CATSDLLPGGELYYGYTF
>TRBJ1-4|TRBV9|TRBD1|22|-
TGTGCCAGCAGCGTAGAGGCTGTAGAGGGGGCTCCCTTGTACACAACTAATGAAAAACTGTTTTTT
CASSVEAVEGAPLYTTNEKLFF
>TRBJ2-5|TRBV13|-|19|-
TGTGCCAGCAGCTTAGGCCTTAGGGGGCCTAGCGGGTACCAAGAGACCCAGTACTTC
CASSLGLRGPSGYQETQYF
>TRBJ2-7|TRBV7-2|TRBD1|15|once
TGTGCCAGCAGCGCCCGAGGGACAGGCAGGTACGAGCAGTACTTC
CASSARGTGRYEQYF
>TRBJ2-1|TRBV4-2|-|15|once
TGTGCCAGCAGCCAAGAGGGCCGGAGGGTCAATGAGCAGTTCTTC
CASSQEGRRVNEQFF
>TRBJ1-2|TRBV15|TRBD1|14|-
TGTGCCACCAGCAGTCGGCAGGGGGCTGGAGGCTACACCTTC
CATSSRQGAGGYTF
>TRBJ2-1|TRBV7-2|TRBD2|18|-
TGTGCCAGCAGCTTAGTTTGGTCTAGCGGGGTTCGCCACAATGAGCAGTTCTTC
CASSLVWSSGVRHNEQFF
>TRBJ1-4|TRBV7-9|TRBD1|14|-
TGTGCCAGCAGCCGGGGGGACAGGGGTGAAAAACTGTTTTTT
CASSRGDRGEKLFF
>TRBJ1-1|TRBV10-3|TRBD1|14|-
TGTGCCATCAGTGAGTCTCGACAGGGGAATGAAGCTTTCTTT
CAISESRQGNEAFF
>TRBJ1-2|TRBV19|-|13|-
TGTGCCAGTAGACCGGACAGTCGGTATGGCTACACCTTC
CASRPDSRYGYTF
>TRBJ1-5|TRBV9|-|15|-
TGTGCCAGCAGCGTTTCAGGAGGTGGAAATCAGCCCCAGCATTTT
CASSVSGGGNQPQHF
>TRBJ2-7|TRBV7-9|-|16|-
TGTGCCAGCACCGAAGGTCCGAACGGGGGAGGCTACGAGCAGTACTTC
CASTEGPNGGGYEQYF
>TRBJ1-3|TRBV28|-|15|-
TGTGCCAGCACCTCCGGACAGTTCTCTGGAAACACCATATATTTT
CASTSGQFSGNTIYF
>TRBJ1-4|TRBV7-2|-|15|few
TGTGCCAGCAGCTTGGTTGGGGGGATTAATGAAAAACTGTTTTTT
CASSLVGGINEKLFF
>TRBJ1-2|TRBV10-3|TRBD1|15|-
TGTGCCATCAGTGAGCCGACAGGGGCCGGCTATGGCTACACCTTC
CAISEPTGAGYGYTF
>TRBJ1-4|TRBV4-1|-|17|-
TGCGCCAGCAGCCAAGAACGGGCGGGCAGCCTTAATGAAAAACTGTTTTTT
CASSQERAGSLNEKLFF
>TRBJ2-1|TRBV11-2|-|15|few
TGTGCCAGCAGCTTATCCGCTATACGGTACAATGAGCAGTTCTTC
CASSLSAIRYNEQFF
>TRBJ2-1|TRBV3-1/TRBV3-2|TRBD1|13|few
TGTGCCAGCAGCCTGGGACAGGGCCATGAGCAGTTCTTC
CASSLGQGHEQFF
>TRBJ2-5|TRBV29-1|TRBD1|15|-
TGCAGCGGAATAGGACAGGCTGAGTACCAAGAGACCCAGTACTTC
CSGIGQAEYQETQYF
>TRBJ2-5|TRBV15|TRBD2|17|-
TGTGCCACCAGCAGAGAGGCGGGGGGCGGATTCGGCGAGACCCAGTACTTC
CATSREAGGGFGETQYF
>TRBJ2-3|TRBV2|TRBD2|17|once
TGTGCCAGCAGCTCACTAGCGGGGGGGCTCTACACAGATACGCAGTATTTT
CASSSLAGGLYTDTQYF
>TRBJ2-3|TRBV29-1|TRBD1|13|-
TGCAGCGGGACAGGGGGAAGCACAGATACGCAGTATTTT
CSGTGGSTDTQYF
>TRBJ1-3|TRBV7-9|-|16|-
TGTGCCAGCAGCTCAACCAGGATAGTGGCTGGAAACACCATATATTTT
CASSSTRIVAGNTIYF
>TRBJ2-5|TRBV11-2|-|12|-
TGTGCCAGCAGCTTAGGTCGGGAGACCCAGTACTTC
CASSLGRETQYF
>TRBJ1-1|TRBV12-3/TRBV12-4|-|13|-
TGTGCCAGCAGCCCTGGTAGTCCGTCAGGAGCTTTCTTT
CASSPGSPSGAFF
>TRBJ1-6|TRBV7-6|TRBD1|15|-
TGTGCCAGCAGCCTGCGGACAGGGGCCTATTCACCCCTCCACTTT
CASSLRTGAYSPLHF
>TRBJ2-5|TRBV15|-|15|-
TGTGCCACCAGCAGAGATCGACACCCCGGTGAGACCCAGTACTTC
CATSRDRHPGETQYF
>TRBJ2-5|TRBV19|TRBD1|15|-
TGTGCCAGTAGTACCGGGACAGGAGAGGGCGAGACCCAGTACTTC
CASSTGTGEGETQYF
>TRBJ2-7|TRBV4-1|-|15|-
TGCGCCAGCAGCCAAGTATCTACGGGGGTATACGAGCAGTACTTC
CASSQVSTGVYEQYF
>TRBJ1-4|TRBV6-2/TRBV6-3|-|17|once
TGTGCCAGCAGTTACTCGAAGGAAGAGGGTAACAAAGAAAAACTGTTTTTT
CASSYSKEEGNKEKLFF
>TRBJ1-5|TRBV5-1|-|13|-
TGCGCCAGCAGCTTGGACGGTGATCAGCCCCAGCATTTT
CASSLDGDQPQHF
>TRBJ1-1|TRBV15|-|14|-
TGTGCCACCAGCATAAGGGGGGGTTTGACTGAAGCTTTCTTT
CATSIRGGLTEAFF
>TRBJ2-2|TRBV5-3|-|14|-
TGTGCCAGAAGCCCGCAGGGTCAAACCGGGGAGCTGTTTTTT
CARSPQGQTGELFF
>TRBJ2-3|TRBV7-8|-|16|-
TGTGCCAGCAGCTTAGAGTGGCCAGAGGAGGGAGATACGCAGTATTTT
CASSLEWPEEGDTQYF
>TRBJ1-3|TRBV5-1|-|14|-
TGCGCCAGCAGCTTGGACAGCACTGGAAACACCATATATTTT
CASSLDSTGNTIYF
>TRBJ2-3|TRBV29-1|-|12|-
TGCAGCGTTGCGGTGAACACAGATACGCAGTACTTT
CSVAVNTDTQYF
>TRBJ1-1|TRBV9|-|14|-
TGTGCCAGCAGCGCGACACTTGAGAACACTGAAGCTTTCTTT
CASSATLENTEAFF